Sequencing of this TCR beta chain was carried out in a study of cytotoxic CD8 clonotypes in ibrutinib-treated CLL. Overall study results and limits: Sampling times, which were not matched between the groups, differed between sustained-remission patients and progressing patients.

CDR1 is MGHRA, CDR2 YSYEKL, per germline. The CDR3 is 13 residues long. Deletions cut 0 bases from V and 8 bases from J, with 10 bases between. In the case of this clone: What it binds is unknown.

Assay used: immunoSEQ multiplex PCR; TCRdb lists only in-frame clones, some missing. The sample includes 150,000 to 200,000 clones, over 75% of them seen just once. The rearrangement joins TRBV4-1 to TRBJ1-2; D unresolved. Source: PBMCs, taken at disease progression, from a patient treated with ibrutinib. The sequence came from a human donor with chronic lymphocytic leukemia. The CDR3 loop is CASSQDGSGGYTF. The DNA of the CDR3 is TGCGCCAGCAGCCAAGACGGGTCCGGAGGCTACACCTTC.